The clone carrying this T cell receptor beta chain was recorded a few times. Its antigen is still unknown. The data derive from a study of cytomegalovirus exposure and HLA in healthy donors. CDR3 size: 11 residues. V lost 5 bases and J lost 7, with 8 bases in between. Germline V gives CDR1 SNHLY, CDR2 FYNNEI. General study points: Among TCR beta chains, those listed as cytomegalovirus-associated numbered about 150. CMV antigen specificity of three CMV-associated chains was confirmed in vitro. Subsequent analysis found a tendency for first-cohort TCR clusters to co-occur within the 120 or so validation repertoires.

Measured with immunoSEQ multiplex PCR; TCRdb has only the in-frame clones, and not every one. The sample has more than 95,000 clones; roughly 87% are singletons. The sequence came from a woman between 18 and 30 years old in good health and CMV-seronegative. The V call is TRBV2, the J call TRBJ1-2; no clear D gene. The specimen sequenced was PBMCs. The CDR3 DNA reads as TGTGCCAGCAGTAGAATTAGTGGCTACACCTTC. It codes for CASSRISGYTF.